The rows below give T cell receptor beta chains drawn from one sample of a study of CD8 T cells in ankylosing spondylitis. TCRdb re-called the 5' RACE reads with MiXCR, one entry per CDR3 protein. The data hold roughly 220,000 distinct CDR3 sequences, with about 17% observed a single time. The sample was blood, either unsorted or a sorted T cell fraction (not recorded which). These receptors originate from a male donor with ankylosing spondylitis. The conserved cysteine and the conserved F or W are not part of the CDR3 here.

j_call v_call cdr3_aa
TRBJ2-5 TRBV20-1 SAREAIETQY
TRBJ1-4 TRBV6-5 ASSYSNAEELF
TRBJ2-1 TRBV12-3/TRBV12-4 ASSPGGSGSNEQF
TRBJ2-7 TRBV21-1 ARKRAPEQY
TRBJ2-1 TRBV25-1 ASSELTVPPYNEQF
TRBJ2-7 TRBV27 ASSSGTVSYEQY
TRBJ2-7 TRBV7-9 ASSLAGGGSFYEQY
TRBJ2-7 TRBV20-1 SAIGLDKEQY
TRBJ2-7 TRBV28 ASSLRGEIYEQY
TRBJ2-4 TRBV10-3 AISEPARGNIQY
TRBJ2-1 TRBV27 ASSFLRGPYNEQF
TRBJ2-7 TRBV29-1 SVEGGSGGSDEQY
TRBJ1-2 TRBV12-3/TRBV12-4 ASSTTVNYGYT
TRBJ2-7 TRBV7-9 ASSTGQGPYEQY
TRBJ2-3 TRBV7-9 ASNRLIADTQY
TRBJ1-5 TRBV6-8 ASSGGAHRQPQH
TRBJ2-3 TRBV29-1 SVVGSTSGSGDTQY
TRBJ1-1 TRBV7-9 ASSPQRSTEAF
TRBJ1-1 TRBV4-2 ASSQGGAGGTPEAF
TRBJ2-2 TRBV9 ASSYGGQSNTGELF
TRBJ1-5 TRBV7-8 ASSSFGGMLLPINQPQH
TRBJ2-6 TRBV28 ASRTRRGPGANVLT
TRBJ1-5 TRBV6-4 ASCLRLDRVGYSNQPQH
TRBJ1-3 TRBV7-9 ASQHGNTIY
TRBJ2-3 TRBV7-3 ASRESTTDTQY
TRBJ2-3 TRBV25-1 ASRDTGADTQY
TRBJ2-1 TRBV9 ASSVSGGYNEQF
TRBJ2-1 TRBV20-1 SAGAQGSEQF
TRBJ1-6 TRBV10-3 ATAGTGGLDSPLH
TRBJ2-1 TRBV11-1 ASSSGTSGGSSYNEQF
TRBJ2-1 TRBV20-1 SARGSGGYNEQF
TRBJ2-7 TRBV7-9 AIQDRAGSPGQY
TRBJ2-7 TRBV6-1 ASSVEDSSSYEQY
TRBJ2-7 TRBV28 ASSPRASGNNEQY
TRBJ1-2 TRBV19 ASSIGSLYGYT
TRBJ2-2 TRBV29-1 SVDEGALTGELF
TRBJ2-7 TRBV5-6 ASSLGAGLAYEQY
TRBJ2-3 TRBV12-3/TRBV12-4 ASSLWTSGGTDTQY
TRBJ2-1 TRBV10-3 AISESAKSNEQF
TRBJ2-3 TRBV29-1 STDGGAADTQY
TRBJ1-1 TRBV15 ATSSTGAGEAF
TRBJ2-7 TRBV4-1 ASSQAPGQGYEQY
TRBJ2-7 TRBV4-1 ASSQAGYEQY
TRBJ1-1 TRBV3-1 ASSQNPDRGPTEAF
TRBJ1-2 TRBV12-3/TRBV12-4 ASSFEGVYGYT
TRBJ2-2 TRBV10-1 ASSPDRSNTGELF
TRBJ2-7 TRBV10-2 ASSEGTGGYEQY
TRBJ2-3 TRBV7-9 ASSPRGNTDTQY
TRBJ2-7 TRBV11-2 ASSLGPVYEQY
TRBJ1-2 TRBV3-1 ASSQAGGPPGYT
TRBJ1-1 TRBV6-5 ASSHPPWKGALDTEAF
TRBJ2-7 TRBV4-1 ASSARTDYEQY